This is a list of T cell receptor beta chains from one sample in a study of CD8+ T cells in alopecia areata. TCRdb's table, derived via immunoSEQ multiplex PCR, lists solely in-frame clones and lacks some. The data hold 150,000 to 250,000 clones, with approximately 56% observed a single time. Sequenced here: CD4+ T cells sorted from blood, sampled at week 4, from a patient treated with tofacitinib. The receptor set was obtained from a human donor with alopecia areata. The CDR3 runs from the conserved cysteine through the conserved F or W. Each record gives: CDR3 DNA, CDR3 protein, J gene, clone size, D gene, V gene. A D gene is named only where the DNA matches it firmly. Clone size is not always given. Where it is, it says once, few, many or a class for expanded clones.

CDR3nt: TGTGCCAGCAGTCCCACCGGGACAGGGCCCTATGGCTACACCTTC; CDR3aa: CASSPTGTGPYGYTF; j_gene: TRBJ1-2; abundance: NA; d_gene: TRBD1; v_gene: TRBV28
CDR3nt: TGCGCCAGCAGCATACTCAGGGTGAAACCTTTCAATCAGCCCCAGCATTTT; CDR3aa: CASSILRVKPFNQPQHF; j_gene: TRBJ1-5; abundance: NA; d_gene: NA; v_gene: TRBV5-1
CDR3nt: TGTGCCAGCAGCTCGGGACTGAACACCGGGGAGCTGTTTTTT; CDR3aa: CASSSGLNTGELFF; j_gene: TRBJ2-2; abundance: NA; d_gene: NA; v_gene: TRBV5-4
CDR3nt: TGTGCCAGTAGCCCGGGACAGGGGGGATACAATGAGCAGTTCTTC; CDR3aa: CASSPGQGGYNEQFF; j_gene: TRBJ2-1; abundance: many; d_gene: TRBD1; v_gene: TRBV19
CDR3nt: TGTGCCAGCAGTAGGGGTTGGGGCTACACCTTC; CDR3aa: CASSRGWGYTF; j_gene: TRBJ1-2; abundance: NA; d_gene: NA; v_gene: TRBV28
CDR3nt: TGTGCCAGCAGCTTAGCCGCAGCCAACACAGATACGCAGTATTTT; CDR3aa: CASSLAAANTDTQYF; j_gene: TRBJ2-3; abundance: NA; d_gene: NA; v_gene: TRBV7-2
CDR3nt: TGCAGCGTTGAAGTAACCGCCCTCTCCTACAATGAGCAGTTCTTC; CDR3aa: CSVEVTALSYNEQFF; j_gene: TRBJ2-1; abundance: NA; d_gene: NA; v_gene: TRBV29-1
CDR3nt: TGCAGCGTCGACCTTAGGGCGTCTGGGGCCAACGTCCTGACTTTC; CDR3aa: CSVDLRASGANVLTF; j_gene: TRBJ2-6; abundance: NA; d_gene: NA; v_gene: TRBV29-1
CDR3nt: TGCGCCAGCCGGGGACAGCCTGGCTACACCTTC; CDR3aa: CASRGQPGYTF; j_gene: TRBJ1-2; abundance: NA; d_gene: TRBD1; v_gene: TRBV4-3
CDR3nt: TGCGCCAGCAGCCGAGATGCCAAGGGCTCAGATACGCAGTATTTT; CDR3aa: CASSRDAKGSDTQYF; j_gene: TRBJ2-3; abundance: NA; d_gene: NA; v_gene: TRBV4-3
CDR3nt: TGTGCCTGGAGTGTTCCAGGAGCCTCCTACGAGCAGTACTTC; CDR3aa: CAWSVPGASYEQYF; j_gene: TRBJ2-7; abundance: NA; d_gene: NA; v_gene: TRBV30
CDR3nt: TGCAGCGTAGCTAATATGGAGACCCAGTACTTC; CDR3aa: CSVANMETQYF; j_gene: TRBJ2-5; abundance: NA; d_gene: NA; v_gene: TRBV29-1
CDR3nt: TGCGCCAGCAGCTTGGAACCCGTCGGGGAGCTGTTTTTT; CDR3aa: CASSLEPVGELFF; j_gene: TRBJ2-2; abundance: NA; d_gene: NA; v_gene: TRBV5-1
CDR3nt: TGTGCCAGCAGTGTGGACGGATTAACGTACAATGAGCAGTTCTTC; CDR3aa: CASSVDGLTYNEQFF; j_gene: TRBJ2-1; abundance: NA; d_gene: NA; v_gene: TRBV2
CDR3nt: TGCGCCAGCAGCTTGGCCTCAGGGAATCTCGCAGATACGCAGTATTTT; CDR3aa: CASSLASGNLADTQYF; j_gene: TRBJ2-3; abundance: NA; d_gene: NA; v_gene: TRBV5-1
CDR3nt: TGTGCCAGCAGGAGCGAACAGGGGTCCGACACTGAAGCTTTCTTT; CDR3aa: CASRSEQGSDTEAFF; j_gene: TRBJ1-1; abundance: NA; d_gene: TRBD1; v_gene: TRBV2
CDR3nt: TGCAGCGAACTGACAGGGGACGAGCAGTACTTC; CDR3aa: CSELTGDEQYF; j_gene: TRBJ2-7; abundance: few; d_gene: TRBD1; v_gene: TRBV29-1
CDR3nt: TGCAGCGCCTATTTGGGCGGCAATTCACCCCTCCACTTT; CDR3aa: CSAYLGGNSPLHF; j_gene: TRBJ1-6; abundance: few; d_gene: NA; v_gene: TRBV29-1
CDR3nt: TGCGCCAGCAGCCAAGATCGGGGGGACAGGGCCTCACCCCTCCACTTT; CDR3aa: CASSQDRGDRASPLHF; j_gene: TRBJ1-6; abundance: NA; d_gene: TRBD1; v_gene: TRBV4-1
CDR3nt: TGCGCCAGCAGCCAAGAGAGGTCATCCTACGAGCAGTACTTC; CDR3aa: CASSQERSSYEQYF; j_gene: TRBJ2-7; abundance: NA; d_gene: NA; v_gene: TRBV4-3
CDR3nt: TGTGCCTGGAAGCGACGGGGGACTAGCAATCAGCCCCAGCATTTT; CDR3aa: CAWKRRGTSNQPQHF; j_gene: TRBJ1-5; abundance: once; d_gene: NA; v_gene: TRBV30
CDR3nt: TGTGCCAGCAGTGAAGCTTACGGGGGGCCAGCTTTCTTT; CDR3aa: CASSEAYGGPAFF; j_gene: TRBJ1-1; abundance: NA; d_gene: NA; v_gene: TRBV2
CDR3nt: TGTGCCAGCAGTCTGGACATCTCAGGGAACGAAAAACTGTTTTTT; CDR3aa: CASSLDISGNEKLFF; j_gene: TRBJ1-4; abundance: once; d_gene: NA; v_gene: TRBV2
CDR3nt: TGCGCCAGCAGCCAACCGTTAGCGGGGGGCACAGATACGCAGTATTTT; CDR3aa: CASSQPLAGGTDTQYF; j_gene: TRBJ2-3; abundance: few; d_gene: TRBD2; v_gene: TRBV4-1
CDR3nt: TGTGCCAGCAGTGATACACGGTGGGGATATGGCTACACCTTC; CDR3aa: CASSDTRWGYGYTF; j_gene: TRBJ1-2; abundance: NA; d_gene: NA; v_gene: TRBV25-1
CDR3nt: TGTGCCAGCTCAATGCAGGGTGAGGAGACCCAGTACTTC; CDR3aa: CASSMQGEETQYF; j_gene: TRBJ2-5; abundance: NA; d_gene: NA; v_gene: TRBV18
CDR3nt: TGTGCCAGCAGCCAAGATACAGGGTCAGAGACCCAGTACTTC; CDR3aa: CASSQDTGSETQYF; j_gene: TRBJ2-5; abundance: NA; d_gene: NA; v_gene: TRBV4-2
CDR3nt: TGTGCCAGCAGTGATAGGGGTAGCAATCAGCCCCAGCATTTT; CDR3aa: CASSDRGSNQPQHF; j_gene: TRBJ1-5; abundance: NA; d_gene: NA; v_gene: TRBV2
CDR3nt: TGCGCCAGCAGCTTGCCAGAGAGAGAGACCCAGTACTTC; CDR3aa: CASSLPERETQYF; j_gene: TRBJ2-5; abundance: NA; d_gene: NA; v_gene: TRBV5-1
CDR3nt: TGTGCCAGCAGCTCGGGACAGGGGGCTTACGAGCAGTACTTC; CDR3aa: CASSSGQGAYEQYF; j_gene: TRBJ2-7; abundance: NA; d_gene: TRBD1; v_gene: TRBV11-2
CDR3nt: TGTGCCAGCAGCTTCCTAGCGGGGGACTACAATGAGCAGTTCTTC; CDR3aa: CASSFLAGDYNEQFF; j_gene: TRBJ2-1; abundance: NA; d_gene: TRBD2; v_gene: TRBV11-2
CDR3nt: TGTGCCAGCAGTGAATTTGAGTGGTCCTACGAGCAGTACTTC; CDR3aa: CASSEFEWSYEQYF; j_gene: TRBJ2-7; abundance: NA; d_gene: NA; v_gene: TRBV2
CDR3nt: TGTGCCAGCCAACGAGCGCAAGACTATGGCTACACCTTC; CDR3aa: CASQRAQDYGYTF; j_gene: TRBJ1-2; abundance: few; d_gene: NA; v_gene: TRBV2
CDR3nt: TGTGCCAGCAGCGTAGCCCAGGGGTACTCTGGAAACACCATATATTTT; CDR3aa: CASSVAQGYSGNTIYF; j_gene: TRBJ1-3; abundance: NA; d_gene: NA; v_gene: TRBV9
CDR3nt: TGTGCCAGCAGCTCAACAGGGCTCTACGAGCAGTACTTC; CDR3aa: CASSSTGLYEQYF; j_gene: TRBJ2-7; abundance: NA; d_gene: NA; v_gene: TRBV7-2
CDR3nt: TGTGCCAGCAGCTTAGATAGGGGGGACGAGCAGTACTTC; CDR3aa: CASSLDRGDEQYF; j_gene: TRBJ2-7; abundance: NA; d_gene: NA; v_gene: TRBV11-2
CDR3nt: TGTGCCAGCAGCTCCCGGGGAACCTACGAGCAGTACTTC; CDR3aa: CASSSRGTYEQYF; j_gene: TRBJ2-7; abundance: few; d_gene: NA; v_gene: TRBV7-2
CDR3nt: TGTGCCAGCAGCCCCGCTCCCGTCACGGGGACGAGGAATTACATTCAGTACTTC; CDR3aa: CASSPAPVTGTRNYIQYF; j_gene: TRBJ2-4; abundance: few; d_gene: NA; v_gene: TRBV7-9
CDR3nt: TGTGCCAGCAGCCCTCGGACGGGCTCTGGAAACACCATATATTTT; CDR3aa: CASSPRTGSGNTIYF; j_gene: TRBJ1-3; abundance: NA; d_gene: NA; v_gene: TRBV9
CDR3nt: TGTGCCATCAGCGAAGCCTACGAGCAGTACTTC; CDR3aa: CAISEAYEQYF; j_gene: TRBJ2-7; abundance: NA; d_gene: NA; v_gene: TRBV10-3
CDR3nt: TGTGCCTGGAAGGCCAGGGAAGACACTGAAGCTTTCTTT; CDR3aa: CAWKAREDTEAFF; j_gene: TRBJ1-1; abundance: once; d_gene: NA; v_gene: TRBV30
CDR3nt: TGTGCCATCAGCCGGGACGGGGTGAACACTGAAGCTTTCTTT; CDR3aa: CAISRDGVNTEAFF; j_gene: TRBJ1-1; abundance: few; d_gene: NA; v_gene: TRBV10-3
CDR3nt: TGTGCCAGCAGTGAAGGCCCAGCCTATGGCTACACCTTC; CDR3aa: CASSEGPAYGYTF; j_gene: TRBJ1-2; abundance: few; d_gene: NA; v_gene: TRBV2
CDR3nt: TGCAGCCCACGATCGACTAGCGGGGTCCAAGAGACCCAGTACTTC; CDR3aa: CSPRSTSGVQETQYF; j_gene: TRBJ2-5; abundance: NA; d_gene: TRBD2; v_gene: TRBV29-1
CDR3nt: TGCGCCAGCAGCCAAGCCGGACAGGGGGCTCAGCCCCAGCATTTT; CDR3aa: CASSQAGQGAQPQHF; j_gene: TRBJ1-5; abundance: NA; d_gene: TRBD1; v_gene: TRBV4-1